This note documents a single T cell receptor beta chain sequence. This specimen belongs to a study of blood T cell repertoires in COVID-19. For the study at large: The United States, Italy and Spain supplied acute and convalescent COVID-19 samples. Sources were T cells, B-cell-depleted T cells, or PBMCs; the material itself was cDNA or gDNA.

V was cut by 2 bases and J by 5 bases, with 10 bases left in between. Germline values: CDR1 MNHEY, CDR2 SVGEGT. There are 13 residues in the CDR3. Per the original methods: Reference gene primer amplification yielded estimated nucleated cell counts. Assay used: immunoSEQ multiplex PCR; TCRdb lists only in-frame clones, some missing. Clone size and the V and J calls come from that table; the DNA yielded D and trimming. The sample records under 250,000 clones, approximately 78% being singletons. This receptor was obtained from a woman between 35 and 50 years old with acute or convalescent COVID-19. This rearrangement joins TRBV6-2 or TRBV6-3 to TRBJ2-7, with a tentative D call TRBD2 (7 bases). Source material: peripheral blood. In nucleotides, the CDR3 is TGTGCCAGCAGTTACAGGGGGGGCCACGAGCAGTACTTC. Its protein product is CASSYRGGHEQYF.